Each of the 26 T cell receptor beta chains below was sequenced from the same sample in a study of shared clonotypes between healthy human individuals. Assay: immunoSEQ multiplex PCR; the TCRdb copy retains only in-frame clones and omits some. The sample shows hundreds of thousands of clones, about 92% of them seen only once. In the naive CD8 group, cells lacked CD45RO and were positively selected for CCR7, so terminally differentiated effector memory CD45RA+ cells were left out. Sequencing was carried out using naive CD8+ T cells sorted from blood. The receptor set was obtained from a man under 40 in good health.

The count of this clone is one. The chain couples TRBV5-8 to TRBJ2-7; the D call may be TRBD1 or TRBD2 (5 bases each). Deletions cut 0 bases from V and 0 bases from J, with 10 bases between. Looked up from germline, CDR1 is SGHTS and CDR2 is YDEGEE. This CDR3 has 15 residues. The CDR3 DNA follows: TGTGCCAGCAGCTTGGGGGACGTAGGCTCCTACGAGCAGTACTTC. Its protein is CASSLGDVGSYEQYF. Together with reference TRBV5-8 and TRBJ2-7, the CDR3 gives the full variable domain: EAGVTQSPTHLIKTRGQQATLRCSPISGHTSVYWYQQALGLGLQFLLWYDEGEERNRGNFPPRFSGRQFPNYSSELNVNALELEDSALYLCASSLGDVGSYEQYFGPGTRLTVT.

The CDR3 spells CASSGGWRKLSSYNEQFF. CDR3 sequence (DNA): TGCGCCAGCAGCGGGGGCTGGAGGAAACTAAGCTCCTACAATGAGCAGTTCTTC. This chain uses TRBV4-3 with TRBJ2-1, with a weak D call TRBD1 (6 bases). The ends were cut back, 5 bases at V and 0 bases at J, with 20 bases in the middle. Germline V lookup: CDR1 LGHNA, CDR2 YSLEER. The CDR3 runs 18 residues.

The chain joins TRBV7-9 to TRBJ2-7, with a weak D call TRBD1 (5 bases). CDR3 size: 14 residues. The germline V and J ends were trimmed by 1 base and 5 bases, with 12 bases remaining between them. The germline V gene has CDR1 SEHNR and CDR2 FQNEAQ (reference sequence). The CDR3: CASSLVLGHHEQYF. The CDR3 nucleotides read TGTGCCAGCAGCTTAGTATTGGGGCACCACGAGCAGTACTTC.

V gene TRBV19 combines with J gene TRBJ2-7; 11 nucleotides match TRBD1. Losses at the gene ends were 4 bases for V and 3 bases for J; bases not matched to a gene: 8. Germline V CDR1 and CDR2: LNHDA, SQIVND (reference sequence). The CDR3 length is 16 residues. Written as DNA, the CDR3 is TGTGCCAGTAGTACAGGACCGGGACAGGGGGTCTACGAGCAGTACTTC. It specifies CASSTGPGQGVYEQYF.

CDR3 residues: CASILPGVTSYEQYF. Written as DNA, the CDR3 is TGTGCCAGCATCCTTCCTGGCGTGACCTCCTACGAGCAGTACTTC. The chain is built from TRBV11-2 and TRBJ2-7; D is unresolved. This CDR3 region has 15 residues. The V end lost 7 bases, the J end lost 0 bases, and 16 bases lay between the germline ends. Germline-derived CDR1 and CDR2 are SGHAT and FQNNGV.

This chain joins TRBV15 and TRBJ2-5; TRBD2 matches at 7 bases. The CDR3 length is 14 residues. CDR1 and CDR2 (germline): LNHNV, YYDKDF (reference sequence). The V segment lost 1 base and the J segment 5 bases; nucleotides outside the gene matches: 4. CDR3 bases: TGTGCCACCAGCAGAGGCGGCGGGAGTGAGACCCAGTACTTC. Protein sequence: CATSRGGGSETQYF.

V is TRBV6-1 and J is TRBJ1-1, with D possibly TRBD1 on 5 matching bases. The V gene lost 0 bases and the J gene lost 3 bases, with 14 bases spanning the gap. Germline-derived CDR1 and CDR2 are MNHNS and SASEGT. This CDR3 has 16 residues. The DNA of the CDR3 is TGTGCCAGCAGTGAAGCCCAGGGTGAGTGGGACACTGAAGCTTTCTTT. It codes for CASSEAQGEWDTEAFF.

A single count supports this clone. The CDR3 nucleotides read TGTGCCAGCAGCACCCGACACTCACACTCCTACAATGAGCAGTTCTTC. It yields the protein CASSTRHSHSYNEQFF. The chain is built from TRBV7-2 and TRBJ2-1; the D is unclear. Trimming cost V 5 bases and J 0 bases, with 14 bases left between them. The V gene's germline CDR1 is SGHTA and CDR2 FQGNSA. This CDR3 has 16 amino acids.

As concerns this clone: A junction end diverges from the germline sequence, so it may reflect a read error. In DNA, the CDR3 is TGTGCCAGCAGTTTTAACCACGAATTTTACTACTTC. It encodes CASSFNHEFYYF. The chain has TRBV28 and TRBJ1-2, with no clear D. Germline V lookup: CDR1 MDHEN, CDR2 SYDVKM. The CDR3 runs to 12 residues.

V gene TRBV2 combines with J gene TRBJ1-1, with D tentatively TRBD1 (6 bases). This CDR3 has 14 residues. The V and J ends lost 6 bases and 3 bases respectively, with 14 bases between them. Germline V gene data show CDR1 as SNHLY and CDR2 as FYNNEI. CDR3 sequence reads: CASRSRGLDTEAFF. The DNA of the CDR3 is TGTGCCAGCAGATCCAGGGGCCTGGACACTGAAGCTTTCTTT.

This sequence joins TRBV27 and TRBJ1-5, with a tentative D call TRBD1 (5 bases). Germline V gene sequence: CDR1 MNHEY, CDR2 SMNVEV (reference sequence). This CDR3 has 15 residues. The germline V and J ends were trimmed by 1 base and 0 bases, with 7 bases remaining between them. The CDR3 nucleotides read TGTGCCAGCAGTTTATACGACAGTAGCAATCAGCCCCAGCATTTT. Its translation is CASSLYDSSNQPQHF.

The V call is TRBV10-3, the J call TRBJ2-7; 12 bases line up with TRBD1. Germline CDR1 and CDR2: ENHRY and SYGVKD. The J segment lost 5 bases and the V segment lost 2 bases, leaving 4 bases of the junction unmatched. The CDR3 sequence is 15 residues long. CDR3: CAISEKGTGGDEQYF. The CDR3 region has the DNA TGTGCCATCAGTGAGAAGGGGACAGGGGGCGACGAGCAGTACTTC.

This clone was detected only once. V and J are TRBV5-1 and TRBJ1-5; a weak D match, TRBD1 (5 bases). Germline-derived CDR1 and CDR2 are SGHRS and YFSETQ. The CDR3 is made up of 13 amino acids. Deletions cut 4 bases from V and 6 bases from J, with 11 bases between. CDR3 DNA sequence: TGCGCCAGCAGCCCTCTCCAGGGTCAGCCCCAGCATTTT. As protein: CASSPLQGQPQHF.

This clone has only one observation. CDR3 nucleotides: TGTGCCAGCAGCGACAGGGGGAAGACTGAAGCTTTCTTT. Translated: CASSDRGKTEAFF. The J gene is TRBJ1-1, the V gene TRBV21-1; the table's D call of TRBD1 was not tested on the DNA. TRBV21-1 is recorded as a pseudogene. This CDR3 spans 13 amino acids.

This clone was recorded once. The chain uses TRBV29-1 and TRBJ2-2; TRBD1 is a possible D gene (6 bases). In germline, CDR1 is SQVTM, CDR2 ANQGSEA. The CDR3 has 14 residues. V dropped 1 base and J dropped 8 bases, with 14 bases sitting between them. CDR3 bases: TGCAGCGTTGAAGGGGTATCAGGGGCGGGGGAGCTGTTTTTT. As protein: CSVEGVSGAGELFF.

On this clone itself: The same CDR3 also results from other DNA sequences found in this sample. The chain is built from TRBV5-1 and TRBJ2-1; unclear D gene. Germline V gene sequence: CDR1 SGHRS, CDR2 YFSETQ. Trimming pared 0 bases from V and 7 bases from J, leaving 11 bases between. The CDR3 totals 14 residues. CDR3 amino acids: CASSLVSGSNEQFF. The CDR3 region has the DNA TGCGCCAGCAGCTTGGTATCTGGGTCTAATGAGCAGTTCTTC.

The J gene is TRBJ1-4, the V gene TRBV4-3; 10 nucleotides agree with TRBD1. Germline loops: CDR1 LGHNA, CDR2 YSLEER. Losses at the gene ends were 3 bases for V and 8 bases for J; bases not matched to a gene: 6. The CDR3 is made up of 15 amino acids. The CDR3 region has the DNA TGCGCCAGCAGCCAGGGGACAGGGGTTCGGGAAAAACTGTTTTTT. Amino acid sequence: CASSQGTGVREKLFF.

This clone is a singleton in its sample. V gene TRBV7-9 combines with J gene TRBJ2-7; tentative D call: TRBD1 (5 bases). Trimming cost V 4 bases and J 0 bases, with 13 bases left between them. The CDR3 contains 15 residues. The germline CDR1 and CDR2 sequences are SEHNR and FQNEAQ (reference sequence). CDR3 in amino acids: CASSSLDRSSYEQYF. Written as DNA, the CDR3 is TGTGCCAGCAGCTCCCTCGACAGATCCTCCTACGAGCAGTACTTC.

This clone has a single count. The chain joins TRBV11-2 to TRBJ2-3; D possibly corresponds to TRBD2 (6 bases). Trimming took off 2 bases at V and 2 bases at J, with 11 bases between the two ends. From germline, CDR1 is SGHAT and CDR2 FQNNGV. The CDR3 covers 15 residues. DNA of the CDR3: TGTGCCAGCAGCTTACTAGCGAGATTCACAGATACGCAGTATTTT. It encodes CASSLLARFTDTQYF.

The J gene is TRBJ1-1, the V gene TRBV7-8; 8 nucleotides match TRBD1. This CDR3 region has 16 residues. V was pared by 3 bases and J by 1 base, with 7 bases of the junction left unmatched. The germline gives CDR1 SGHVS, CDR2 FQNEAQ. CDR3 residues: CASSFRQGAANTEAFF. The CDR3, as DNA: TGTGCCAGCAGCTTCCGTCAGGGGGCCGCGAACACTGAAGCTTTCTTT.

This clone occurred once. This rearrangement joins TRBV5-1 to TRBJ2-3; D might be TRBD1 (6 bases). Germline CDR1 and CDR2: SGHRS and YFSETQ. The CDR3 is 14 residues long. The V gene lost 0 bases and the J gene lost 4 bases, with 9 bases spanning the gap. The CDR3 protein is CASSLGEGADTQYF. The CDR3 coding sequence is TGCGCCAGCAGCTTGGGAGAGGGGGCAGATACGCAGTATTTT.

This clone has only one observation. The CDR3 protein is CATGGGLSYEQYF. CDR3 DNA: TGTGCCACGGGAGGGGGGCTCTCCTACGAGCAGTACTTC. This rearrangement joins TRBV10-3 to TRBJ2-7; 8 bases line up with TRBD2. This CDR3 is 13 amino acids long. Germline V gene data show CDR1 as ENHRY and CDR2 as SYGVKD. V shed 10 bases, J shed 0 bases, and the junction held 5 bases outside the gene matches.

This clone was seen only once. The chain combines TRBV2 with TRBJ2-1; maybe TRBD2 (6 bases). CDR1 SNHLY and CDR2 FYNNEI come from the germline V gene. With 5 bases removed from V and 2 bases from J, the gap between germline ends came to 16 bases. This CDR3 region has 16 residues. The chain's CDR3 is CASSPTSGVPYNEQFF. CDR3 sequence (DNA): TGTGCCAGCAGTCCGACTAGTGGGGTCCCCTACAATGAGCAGTTCTTC.

This chain connects TRBV21-1 to TRBJ2-7. TRBV21-1 is listed as a pseudogene. The CDR3 loop spans 14 amino acids. Here the CDR3 DNA reads TGTGCCAGCAGAGTGTGGGATCACGCCTACGAGCAGTACTTC. Its protein is CASRVWDHAYEQYF.

The genes are TRBV19 and TRBJ2-5; D is perhaps TRBD2 (5 bases). This CDR3 is built from 15 residues. Germline values: CDR1 LNHDA, CDR2 SQIVND (reference sequence). V lost 6 bases and J 4 bases, leaving 18 bases between the germline ends. The chain's CDR3 is CASSTLHRGGETQYF. DNA for the CDR3: TGTGCCAGTAGCACTTTACACCGTGGAGGAGAGACCCAGTACTTC.

The chain employs TRBV5-1 and TRBJ2-1; 15 bases are a match to TRBD2. The trim removed 4 bases at V and 1 base at J, leaving 6 bases unmatched. Germline V lookup: CDR1 SGHRS, CDR2 YFSETQ. This CDR3 has 18 amino acids. In DNA, the CDR3 is TGCGCCAGCAGCCGTGGACTAGCGGGAGGGGGGTCCTACAATGAGCAGTTCTTC. Residues: CASSRGLAGGGSYNEQFF.